One sample yielded the 10 T cell receptor beta chains listed below, sequenced in a study of cytotoxic CD8 clonotypes in ibrutinib-treated CLL. Profiling relied on immunoSEQ multiplex PCR, and the TCRdb table lists in-frame clones only, not all of them. The sample has about 130,000 clones, 75% to 90% seen once. Here the sequenced sample was PBMCs, taken after 24 months of ibrutinib treatment. All receptors derive from a human donor with chronic lymphocytic leukemia.

The CDR3 nucleotides are TGTGCCAGCAGCCCCACAGCGACAGACCTCTATGGCTACACCTTC. Residues: CASSPTATDLYGYTF. The chain couples TRBV7-3 to TRBJ1-2; tentative D call: TRBD1 (5 bases). CDR1 is SGHTA and CDR2 is FQGTGA in the germline V gene. This CDR3 contains 15 residues. The V end lost 5 bases, the J end lost 4 bases, and 17 bases lay between the germline ends.

V and J are TRBV7-2 and TRBJ2-3; weak D call: TRBD2 (6 bases). V lost 5 bases to trimming and J lost 0 bases, with 15 bases between them. The CDR3 has 16 residues. Looked up from germline, CDR1 is SGHTA and CDR2 is FQGNSA. The CDR3 DNA is TGTGCCAGCAGCAAGGGGACTCACCTCAGCACAGATACGCAGTATTTT. It yields the protein CASSKGTHLSTDTQYF. The full variable domain, completed using reference TRBV7-2 and TRBJ2-3, is GAGVSQSPSNKVTEKGKDVELRCDPISGHTALYWYRQSLGQGLEFLIYFQGNSAPDKSGLPSDRFSAERTGGSVSTLTIQRTQQEDSAVYLCASSKGTHLSTDTQYFGPGTRLTVL.

The V and J genes are TRBV6-1 and TRBJ2-3, with 11 bases identical to TRBD2. This CDR3 spans 14 amino acids. CDR1 is MNHNS, CDR2 SASEGT, per germline. V trimming: 10 bases; J trimming: 4 bases; junction bases outside the gene matches: 7. The CDR3 DNA reads TGTGCCATAATAGCGGGGGGGGTGGCAGATACGCAGTATTTT. As protein: CAIIAGGVADTQYF.

The V and J genes are TRBV27 and TRBJ2-3; TRBD2 agrees at 7 bases. The CDR3 is 14 amino acids. V dropped 2 bases and J dropped 8; count of bases not matched to a gene: 7. The V gene's germline CDR1 is MNHEY and CDR2 SMNVEV (reference sequence). CDR3 DNA: TGTGCCAGCAGTTTACTAGCGGTTAAAGGTACGCAGTATTTT. Translated: CASSLLAVKGTQYF.

This clone was picked up one time. The chain recombines TRBV4-3 with TRBJ1-4; 10 positions agree with TRBD1. Trimming at V came to 2 bases and at J to 8 bases, leaving 5 bases not matched to a gene. This CDR3 has 15 amino acids. The germline V gene has CDR1 LGHNA and CDR2 YSLEER. The CDR3 here is CASSQLGQGREKLFF. CDR3 DNA sequence: TGCGCCAGCAGCCAACTGGGACAGGGGAGGGAAAAACTGTTTTTT.

The chain carries TRBV28 and TRBJ1-4; D not resolved. The germline V and J ends were trimmed by 4 bases and 0 bases, with 3 bases remaining between them. Germline CDR1 and CDR2: MDHEN and SYDVKM. There are 13 residues in the CDR3. CDR3 in amino acids: CASSSPTNEKLFF. CDR3 nucleotide sequence: TGTGCCAGCAGTTCCCCAACTAATGAAAAACTGTTTTTT.

J is TRBJ2-1 and V is TRBV4-2; 9 bases agree with TRBD2. Germline trimming cut 1 base from V and 7 bases from J; bases unmatched to any gene: 5. The CDR3 consists of 15 residues. Germline V gene sequence: CDR1 LGHNA, CDR2 YNFKEQ. This chain's CDR3 is CASSQGAGGRNEQFF. The CDR3 coding sequence is TGTGCCAGCAGCCAAGGAGCGGGGGGCCGGAATGAGCAGTTCTTC.

The CDR3 spells CASRLGVGNQPQHF. CDR3 coding DNA: TGTGCCAGTAGATTAGGGGTTGGCAATCAGCCCCAGCATTTT. This chain uses TRBV19 with TRBJ1-5, with a tentative D call TRBD1 (5 bases). V dropped 6 bases and J dropped 2 bases, with 11 bases sitting between them. The CDR3 spans 14 residues. Germline CDR1 reads LNHDA; CDR2 reads SQIVND (reference sequence).

The chain carries TRBV6-5 and TRBJ2-5; the D gene could be TRBD1 or TRBD2 (5 bases each). CDR1 is MNHEY and CDR2 is SVGAGI in the germline V gene. V lost 6 bases and J 6 bases, leaving 8 bases between the germline ends. The CDR3 covers 11 residues. Written as DNA, the CDR3 is TGTGCCAGCAGCCGGGGACAGACCCAGTACTTC. Its protein product is CASSRGQTQYF.

This sequence joins TRBV6-5 and TRBJ2-1; 7 bases match TRBD1. Trimming at V came to 5 bases and at J to 4 bases, leaving 2 bases not matched to a gene. Germline CDR1 is MNHEY and CDR2 is SVGAGI. The CDR3 is 13 residues long. In nucleotides, the CDR3 is TGTGCCAGCAGTAGGGACAGATACAATGAGCAGTTCTTC. Protein sequence: CASSRDRYNEQFF.